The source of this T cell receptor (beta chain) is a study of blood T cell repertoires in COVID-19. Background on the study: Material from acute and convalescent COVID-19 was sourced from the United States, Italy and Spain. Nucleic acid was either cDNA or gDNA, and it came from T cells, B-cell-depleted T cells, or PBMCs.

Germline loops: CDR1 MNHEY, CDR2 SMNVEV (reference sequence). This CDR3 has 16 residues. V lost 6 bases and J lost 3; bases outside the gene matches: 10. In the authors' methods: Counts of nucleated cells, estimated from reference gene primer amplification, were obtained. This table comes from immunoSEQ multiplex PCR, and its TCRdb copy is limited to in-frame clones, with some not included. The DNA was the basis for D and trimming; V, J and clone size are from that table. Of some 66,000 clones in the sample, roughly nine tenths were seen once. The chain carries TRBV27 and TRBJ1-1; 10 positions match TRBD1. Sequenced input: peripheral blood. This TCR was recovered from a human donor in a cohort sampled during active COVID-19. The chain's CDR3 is CASRRTGTGDYTEAFF. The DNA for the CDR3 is TGTGCCAGCAGAAGAACCGGGACAGGGGATTACACTGAAGCTTTCTTT.